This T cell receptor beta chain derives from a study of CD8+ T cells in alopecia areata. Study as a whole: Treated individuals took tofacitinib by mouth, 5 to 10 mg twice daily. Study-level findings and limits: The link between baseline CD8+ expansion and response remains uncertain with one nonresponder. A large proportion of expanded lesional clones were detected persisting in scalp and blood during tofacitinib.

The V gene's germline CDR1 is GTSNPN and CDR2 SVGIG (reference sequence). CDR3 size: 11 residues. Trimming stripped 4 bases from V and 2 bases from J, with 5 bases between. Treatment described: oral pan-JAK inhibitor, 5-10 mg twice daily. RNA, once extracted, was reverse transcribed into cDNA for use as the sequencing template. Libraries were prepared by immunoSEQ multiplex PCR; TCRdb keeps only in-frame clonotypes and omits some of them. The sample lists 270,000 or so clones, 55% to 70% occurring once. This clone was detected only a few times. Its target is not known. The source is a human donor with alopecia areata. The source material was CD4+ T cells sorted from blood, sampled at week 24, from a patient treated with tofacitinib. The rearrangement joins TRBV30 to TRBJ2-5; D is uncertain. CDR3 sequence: CAWTAQETQYF. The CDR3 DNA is TGTGCCTGGACGGCTCAAGAGACCCAGTACTTC.